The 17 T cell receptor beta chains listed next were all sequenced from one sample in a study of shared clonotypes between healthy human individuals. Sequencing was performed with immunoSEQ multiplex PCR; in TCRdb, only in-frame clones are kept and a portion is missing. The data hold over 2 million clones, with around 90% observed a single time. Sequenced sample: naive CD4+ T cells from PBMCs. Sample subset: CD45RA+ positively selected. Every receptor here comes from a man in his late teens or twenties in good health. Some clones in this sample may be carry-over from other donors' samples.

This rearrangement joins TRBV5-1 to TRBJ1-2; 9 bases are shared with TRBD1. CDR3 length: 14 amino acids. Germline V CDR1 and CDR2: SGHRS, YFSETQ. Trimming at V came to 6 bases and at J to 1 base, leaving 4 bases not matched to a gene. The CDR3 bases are TGCGCCAGCACCTCGACAGGGGGTAACTATGGCTACACCTTC. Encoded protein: CASTSTGGNYGYTF.

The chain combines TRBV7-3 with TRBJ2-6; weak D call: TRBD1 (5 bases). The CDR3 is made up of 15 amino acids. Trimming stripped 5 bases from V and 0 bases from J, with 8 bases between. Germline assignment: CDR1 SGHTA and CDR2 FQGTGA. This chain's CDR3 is CASSQGDSGANVLTF. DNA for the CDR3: TGTGCCAGCAGCCAAGGGGACTCTGGGGCCAACGTCCTGACTTTC.

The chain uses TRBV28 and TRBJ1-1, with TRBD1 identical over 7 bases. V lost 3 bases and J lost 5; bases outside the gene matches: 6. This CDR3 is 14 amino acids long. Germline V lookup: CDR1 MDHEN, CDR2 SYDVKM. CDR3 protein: CASSFGQAGTEAFF. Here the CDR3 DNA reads TGTGCCAGCAGTTTCGGACAGGCTGGGACTGAAGCTTTCTTT.

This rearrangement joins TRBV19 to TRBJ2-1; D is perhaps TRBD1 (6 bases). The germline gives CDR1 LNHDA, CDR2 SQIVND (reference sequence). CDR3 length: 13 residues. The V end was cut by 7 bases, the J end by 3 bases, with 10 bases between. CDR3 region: CASTQGSYNEQFF. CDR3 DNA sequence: TGTGCCAGTACACAGGGAAGCTACAATGAGCAGTTCTTC.

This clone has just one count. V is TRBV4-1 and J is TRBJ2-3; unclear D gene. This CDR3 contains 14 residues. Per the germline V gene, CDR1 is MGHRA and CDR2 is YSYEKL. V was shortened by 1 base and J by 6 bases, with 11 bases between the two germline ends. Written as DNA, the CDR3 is TGCGCCAGCAGCCAAGGGGTTCTCGGGGATACGCAGTATTTT. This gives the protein CASSQGVLGDTQYF.

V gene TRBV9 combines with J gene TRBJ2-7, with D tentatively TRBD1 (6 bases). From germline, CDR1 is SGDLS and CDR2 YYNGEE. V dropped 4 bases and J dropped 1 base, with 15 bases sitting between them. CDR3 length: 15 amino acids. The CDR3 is CASSPRDRLSYEQYF. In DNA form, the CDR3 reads TGTGCCAGCAGCCCCAGAGACAGGCTTTCCTACGAGCAGTACTTC.

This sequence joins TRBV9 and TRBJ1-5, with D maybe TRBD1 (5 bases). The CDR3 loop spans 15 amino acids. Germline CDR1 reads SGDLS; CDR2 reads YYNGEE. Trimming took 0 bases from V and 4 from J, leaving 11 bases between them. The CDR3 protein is CASSVGLGDNQPQHF. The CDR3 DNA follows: TGTGCCAGCAGCGTAGGGTTAGGGGATAATCAGCCCCAGCATTTT.

CDR3 protein: CASSPRTSDDEQFF. The DNA for the CDR3 is TGCGCCAGCAGCCCTCGGACTAGCGACGATGAGCAGTTCTTC. The gene calls are TRBV5-1 and TRBJ2-1, with TRBD2 matching 9 bases. This CDR3 comprises 14 residues. Germline V gene sequence: CDR1 SGHRS, CDR2 YFSETQ. V was pared by 4 bases and J by 8 bases, with 7 bases of the junction left unmatched.

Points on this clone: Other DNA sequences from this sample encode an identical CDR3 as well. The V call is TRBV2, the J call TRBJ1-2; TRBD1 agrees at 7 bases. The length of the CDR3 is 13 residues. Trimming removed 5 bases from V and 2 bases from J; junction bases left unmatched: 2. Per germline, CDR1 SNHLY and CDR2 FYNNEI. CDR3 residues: CASSPDRNYGYTF. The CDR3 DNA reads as TGTGCCAGCAGTCCGGACAGGAACTATGGCTACACCTTC. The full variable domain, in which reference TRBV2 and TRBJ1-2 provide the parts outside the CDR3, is EPEVTQTPSHQVTQMGQEVILRCVPISNHLYFYWYRQILGQKVEFLVSFYNNEISEKSEIFDDQFSVERPDGSNFTLKIRSTKLEDSAMYFCASSPDRNYGYTFGSGTRLTVV.

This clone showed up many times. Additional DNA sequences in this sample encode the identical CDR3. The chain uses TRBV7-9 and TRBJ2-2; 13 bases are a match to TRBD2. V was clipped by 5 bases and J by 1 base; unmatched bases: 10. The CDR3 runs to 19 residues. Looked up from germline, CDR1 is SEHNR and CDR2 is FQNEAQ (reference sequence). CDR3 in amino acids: CASSPSPRTSGRNTGELFF. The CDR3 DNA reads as TGTGCCAGCAGCCCTAGCCCTAGGACTAGCGGGAGGAACACCGGGGAGCTGTTTTTT.

As DNA, the CDR3 is TGTGCCAGCTCTGATGGGGTTCTTGGCTACACCTTC. It encodes CASSDGVLGYTF. This rearrangement joins TRBV6-6 to TRBJ1-2; D uncertain. V was shortened by 8 bases and J by 7 bases, with 14 bases between the two germline ends. The CDR3 loop spans 12 amino acids. The germline V gene encodes CDR1 MNHNY and CDR2 SVGAGI (reference sequence).

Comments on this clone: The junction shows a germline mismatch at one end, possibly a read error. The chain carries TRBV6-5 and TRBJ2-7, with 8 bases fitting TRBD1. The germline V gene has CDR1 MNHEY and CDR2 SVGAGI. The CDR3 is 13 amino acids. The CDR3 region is CASSYSGGRGLNF. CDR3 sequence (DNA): TGTGCCAGCAGTTACTCGGGGGGCAGGGGGCTTAACTTC.

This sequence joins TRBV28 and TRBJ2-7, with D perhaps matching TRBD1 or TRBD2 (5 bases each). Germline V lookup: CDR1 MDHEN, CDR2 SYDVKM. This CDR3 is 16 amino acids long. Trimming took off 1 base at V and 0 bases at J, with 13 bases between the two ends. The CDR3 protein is CASSLSKRGFSYEQYF. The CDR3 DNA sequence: TGTGCCAGCAGTTTATCTAAGAGGGGCTTCTCCTACGAGCAGTACTTC.

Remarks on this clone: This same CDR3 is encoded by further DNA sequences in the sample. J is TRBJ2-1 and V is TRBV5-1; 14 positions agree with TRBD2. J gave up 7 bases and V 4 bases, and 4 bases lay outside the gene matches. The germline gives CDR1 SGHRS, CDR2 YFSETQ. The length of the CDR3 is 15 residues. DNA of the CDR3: TGCGCCAGCAGCGCCGGGACTAGCGGGGGTAATGAGCAGTTCTTC. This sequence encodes CASSAGTSGGNEQFF.

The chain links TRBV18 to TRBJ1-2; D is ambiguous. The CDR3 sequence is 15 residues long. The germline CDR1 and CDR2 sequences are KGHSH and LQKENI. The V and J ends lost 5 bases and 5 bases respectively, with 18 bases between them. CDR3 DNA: TGTGCCAGCTCAAGCACCCCAACTGAGGCGTATGGCTACACCTTC. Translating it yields CASSSTPTEAYGYTF.

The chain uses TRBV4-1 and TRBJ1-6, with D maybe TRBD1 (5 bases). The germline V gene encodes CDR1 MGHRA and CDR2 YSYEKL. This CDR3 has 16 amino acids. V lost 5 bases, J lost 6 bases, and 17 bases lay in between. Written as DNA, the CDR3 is TGCGCCAGCAGCTACAGCGACAGCTGGGGTAATTCACCCCTCCACTTT. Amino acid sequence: CASSYSDSWGNSPLHF.

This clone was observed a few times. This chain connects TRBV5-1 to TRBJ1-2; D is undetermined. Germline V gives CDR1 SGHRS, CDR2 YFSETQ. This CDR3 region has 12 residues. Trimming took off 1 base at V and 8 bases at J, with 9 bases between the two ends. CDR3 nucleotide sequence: TGCGCCAGCAGCTTGCTGGAGGGAGGCTACACCTTC. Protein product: CASSLLEGGYTF.